This TCR beta chain appears in the sequencing data of a study of blood T cells in healthy people across ages. Combining a sample-barcoded 5' primer with a J-beta primer mix, a second PCR ran for roughly 7 to 12 cycles. Each single sample gave us at least 3 million CDR3-containing paired-end reads. A single record per CDR3 protein comes from TCRdb applying MiXCR to the 5' RACE reads. This repertoire shows about 640,000 distinct CDR3 sequences, approximately 30% found once; its top ten account for around a sixth. The individuals who served as donors were healthy Caucasians living in Russia, aged roughly 6 to 95. Deletions cut 1 base from V and 11 bases from J, with 20 bases between. Germline loops: CDR1 SGHNT, CDR2 YENEEA. The CDR3 contains 15 residues.

The receptor comes from a woman aged 80 or over in good health. Sequenced sample: blood. The chain joins TRBV11-3 to TRBJ2-5, with D maybe TRBD1 (6 bases). In DNA, the CDR3 is TGTGCCAGCAGCTTAGGTCTGGGGGCGGTTGATGAGCAGTACTTC. Translated: CASSLGLGAVDEQYF. The whole variable domain, filled in from reference TRBV11-3 and TRBJ2-5, reads EAGVVQSPRYKIIEKKQPVAFWCNPISGHNTLYWYLQNLGQGPELLIRYENEEAVDDSQLPKDRFSAERLKGVDSTLKIQPAELGDSAVYLCASSLGLGAVDEQYFGPGTRLLVL.